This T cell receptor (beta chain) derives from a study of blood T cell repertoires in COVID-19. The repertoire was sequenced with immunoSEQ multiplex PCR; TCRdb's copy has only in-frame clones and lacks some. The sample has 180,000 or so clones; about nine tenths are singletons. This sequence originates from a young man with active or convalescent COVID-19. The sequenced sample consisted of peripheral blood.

The CDR3 is CASSLDAGNTEAFF. The CDR3 DNA is TGCGCCAGCAGCTTGGATGCAGGAAACACTGAAGCTTTCTTT. This chain links TRBV5-1 with TRBJ1-1; the D is unclear. Germline values: CDR1 SGHRS, CDR2 YFSETQ. CDR3 length equals 14 residues. V was cut by 0 bases and J by 2 bases, with 8 bases left in between. Supplemented by reference TRBV5-1 and TRBJ1-1, the full variable domain reads KAGVTQTPRYLIKTRGQQVTLSCSPISGHRSVSWYQQTPGQGLQFLFEYFSETQRNKGNFPGRFSGRQFSNSRSEMNVSTLELGDSALYLCASSLDAGNTEAFFGQGTRLTVV.